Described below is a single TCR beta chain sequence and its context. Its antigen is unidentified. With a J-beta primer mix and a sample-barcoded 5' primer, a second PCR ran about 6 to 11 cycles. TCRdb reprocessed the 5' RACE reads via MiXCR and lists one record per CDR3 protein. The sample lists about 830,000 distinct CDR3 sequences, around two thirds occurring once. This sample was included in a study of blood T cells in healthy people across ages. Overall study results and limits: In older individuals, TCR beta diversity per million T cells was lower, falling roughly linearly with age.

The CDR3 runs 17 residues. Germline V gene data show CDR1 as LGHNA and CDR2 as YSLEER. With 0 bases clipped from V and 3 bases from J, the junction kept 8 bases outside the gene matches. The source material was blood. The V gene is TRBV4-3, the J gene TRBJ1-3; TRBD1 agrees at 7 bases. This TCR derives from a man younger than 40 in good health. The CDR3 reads CASSQDWLTGFGNTIYF. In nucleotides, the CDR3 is TGCGCCAGCAGCCAAGATTGGCTGACAGGGTTTGGAAACACCATATATTTT.